Below are 31 T cell receptor beta chains sequenced from a single sample in a study of glioma-infiltrating T cells after dendritic cell vaccination (dated by TCRdb to 2016 to 2018). Libraries were built with the immunoSEQ multiplex PCR assay. The table comes from immuneACCESS by way of TCRdb, which keeps in-frame sequences with V and J called. Part of the clones is missing from these tables; in studies checked, under half for an unresolved V gene and the rest for unknown reasons. The sample table shows roughly 100,000 clones, and about four fifths are seen once. The ten largest clones take up over 9.5% of the sample. The sequenced sample was blood, obtained before dendritic cell vaccination. These receptors were taken from a human donor with glioblastoma.

J is TRBJ2-3 and V is TRBV14; D gene uncertain. The V end lost 1 base, the J end lost 1 base, and 9 bases lay between the germline ends. CDR3 length: 15 residues. CDR1 and CDR2 from the germline V gene are SGHDN and FVKESK. CDR3: CASSQVNSRTDTQYF. In DNA form, the CDR3 reads TGTGCCAGCAGCCAAGTGAACAGCCGCACAGATACGCAGTATTTT.

The V call is TRBV11-3, the J call TRBJ2-2; no firm D call. Germline V gives CDR1 SGHNT, CDR2 YENEEA. Trimming cost V 0 bases and J 0 bases, with 11 bases left between them. CDR3 length: 17 amino acids. The CDR3 loop is CASSLDLLEPNTGELFF. CDR3 bases: TGTGCCAGCAGCTTAGATCTGCTAGAACCGAACACCGGGGAGCTGTTTTTT.

The chain employs TRBV29-1 and TRBJ1-2; D call uncertain. V was shortened by 4 bases and J by 6 bases, with 12 bases between the two germline ends. This CDR3 region has 12 residues. Germline V gene lookup returns CDR1 SQVTM and CDR2 ANQGSEA. This chain's CDR3 is CSVGEVENGYTF. CDR3 nucleotides: TGCAGCGTTGGAGAGGTGGAGAATGGCTACACCTTC.

The chain couples TRBV6-5 to TRBJ1-1, with TRBD1 as a possible D gene (5 bases). CDR1 and CDR2 from the germline V gene are MNHEY and SVGAGI. The CDR3 sequence is 15 residues long. Trimming cost V 6 bases and J 3 bases, with 17 bases left between them. The CDR3, as DNA: TGTGCCAGCAGCTCGGGGGGAGGAATGGACACTGAAGCTTTCTTT. This translates into CASSSGGGMDTEAFF.

This clone was observed once. The chain uses TRBV2 and TRBJ1-5; 9 nucleotides match TRBD1. CDR1 SNHLY and CDR2 FYNNEI come from the germline V gene. The CDR3 runs to 14 residues. The V and J ends lost 4 bases and 5 bases, in that order; junction bases with no gene match: 3. The CDR3 DNA sequence: TGTGCCAGCAGTGGATGGGACAGGGATCAGCCCCAGCATTTT. Its protein product is CASSGWDRDQPQHF.

J is TRBJ2-2 and V is TRBV2; tentatively, D is TRBD1 (5 bases). The CDR3 spans 13 residues. V lost 1 base, J lost 6 bases, and 6 bases lay in between. Germline V lookup: CDR1 SNHLY, CDR2 FYNNEI. The CDR3 sequence is CASSEGRAGELFF. As DNA, the CDR3 is TGTGCCAGCAGTGAAGGCAGGGCCGGGGAGCTGTTTTTT.

V gene TRBV7-9 combines with J gene TRBJ1-1; maybe TRBD1 (6 bases). This CDR3 spans 15 amino acids. V was trimmed by 1 base and J by 5 bases, leaving 14 bases between them. From germline, CDR1 is SEHNR and CDR2 FQNEAQ (reference sequence). CDR3 in amino acids: CASSLDGGRGTEAFF. CDR3 coding DNA: TGTGCCAGCAGCTTAGACGGGGGGCGAGGAACTGAAGCTTTCTTT.

This chain uses TRBV27 with TRBJ1-1; D uncertain. The CDR3 extends over 13 amino acids. Germline CDR1 is MNHEY and CDR2 is SMNVEV (reference sequence). V gave up 5 bases and J gave up 4 bases, with 11 bases separating them. CDR3: CASSRLGGTEAFF. DNA of the CDR3: TGTGCCAGCAGTCGGCTGGGAGGCACTGAAGCTTTCTTT.

This clone appeared a few times. V is TRBV2 and J is TRBJ1-3, with 8 positions matching TRBD1. With 4 bases clipped from V and 3 bases from J, the junction kept 2 bases outside the gene matches. Germline CDR1 reads SNHLY; CDR2 reads FYNNEI. This CDR3 is built from 14 residues. This CDR3 is CASSGDRGGNTIYF. The DNA for the CDR3 is TGTGCCAGCAGTGGCGACAGGGGTGGAAACACCATATATTTT.

There are a few counts of this clone. V and J are TRBV30 and TRBJ2-7, with 8 bases aligning to TRBD1. V gave up 5 bases and J gave up 6 bases; unmatched junction bases: 6. The germline V gene has CDR1 GTSNPN and CDR2 SVGIG (reference sequence). This CDR3 has 12 amino acids. The CDR3 DNA reads as TGTGCCTGGGCCAGGGGGCAATCCGAGCAGTACTTC. The encoded protein is CAWARGQSEQYF.

The V gene is TRBV9, the J gene TRBJ2-7; D is unclear. CDR1 and CDR2 (germline): SGDLS, YYNGEE. The CDR3 runs 11 residues. The germline V and J ends were trimmed by 3 bases and 5 bases, with 6 bases remaining between them. The chain's CDR3 is CASSAGDEQYF. Written as DNA, the CDR3 is TGTGCCAGCAGCGCGGGTGACGAGCAGTACTTC.

This rearrangement joins TRBV5-1 to TRBJ1-1; no definite D call. Germline CDR1 SGHRS, CDR2 YFSETQ. The CDR3 extends over 17 amino acids. Trimming stripped 4 bases from V and 0 bases from J, with 19 bases between. DNA for the CDR3: TGCGCCAGCAGCCCGTTTACGGGATCGACTATGAACACTGAAGCTTTCTTT. Encoded protein: CASSPFTGSTMNTEAFF. Full variable domain (outside the CDR3, taken from reference TRBV5-1 and TRBJ1-1): KAGVTQTPRYLIKTRGQQVTLSCSPISGHRSVSWYQQTPGQGLQFLFEYFSETQRNKGNFPGRFSGRQFSNSRSEMNVSTLELGDSALYLCASSPFTGSTMNTEAFFGQGTRLTVV.

This clone occurred a few times. The CDR3, as DNA: TGTGCCAGCAGATTCGACAGGAGTGGAAACACCATATATTTT. This translates into CASRFDRSGNTIYF. The chain has TRBV6-5 and TRBJ1-3; maybe TRBD1 (6 bases). Germline V gives CDR1 MNHEY, CDR2 SVGAGI. V was clipped by 6 bases and J by 3 bases, with 12 bases between them. The CDR3 has 14 amino acids.

This chain uses TRBV14 with TRBJ1-4; unclear D gene. The CDR3 is 17 amino acids. Looked up from germline, CDR1 is SGHDN and CDR2 is FVKESK. The V end lost 2 bases, the J end lost 0 bases, and 13 bases lay between the germline ends. CDR3 sequence reads: CASSQFPPGATNEKLFF. The DNA of the CDR3 is TGTGCCAGCAGCCAATTTCCTCCCGGGGCAACTAATGAAAAACTGTTTTTT.

The V and J genes are TRBV9 and TRBJ2-3; 7 bases align to TRBD1. From germline, CDR1 is SGDLS and CDR2 YYNGEE. The CDR3 runs to 15 residues. The junction had 9 bases not matched to a gene; V was cut back by 0 bases and J by 8 bases. CDR3 in DNA: TGTGCCAGCAGCGTAGCTACAGGGGATATGGGTACGCAGTATTTT. Residues: CASSVATGDMGTQYF.

The rearrangement joins TRBV11-2 to TRBJ1-4, with 9 bases fitting TRBD1. The CDR3 length is 18 residues. Germline V gene lookup returns CDR1 SGHAT and CDR2 FQNNGV. With V trimmed by 1 base and J by 3 bases, 9 bases remained unmatched. CDR3 DNA sequence: TGTGCCAGCAGCTTAGGGACAGGGGACCTCCAATCTAATGAAAAACTGTTTTTT. It codes for CASSLGTGDLQSNEKLFF.

The chain uses TRBV7-9 and TRBJ2-7; D is uncertain. Trimming shortened V by 4 bases and J by 3 bases, and 7 bases separated the two germline ends. The germline CDR1 and CDR2 sequences are SEHNR and FQNEAQ (reference sequence). There are 12 residues in the CDR3. The CDR3 DNA sequence: TGTGCCAGCAGCTCACTCTTCTACGAGCAGTACTTC. The encoded protein is CASSSLFYEQYF. Full variable domain (rest looked up from reference TRBV7-9 and TRBJ2-7): DTGVSQNPRHKITKRGQNVTFRCDPISEHNRLYWYRQTLGQGPEFLTYFQNEAQLEKSRLLSDRFSAERPKGSFSTLEIQRTEQGDSAMYLCASSSLFYEQYFGPGTRLTVT.

This sequence joins TRBV7-9 and TRBJ2-7; tentative D call: TRBD1 (6 bases). The V gene lost 10 bases and the J gene lost 3 bases, with 10 bases spanning the gap. The CDR3 consists of 11 residues. In germline, CDR1 is SEHNR, CDR2 FQNEAQ (reference sequence). Here the CDR3 DNA reads TGTGCCACCACAGGGAACTACGAGCAGTACTTC. The encoded protein is CATTGNYEQYF. Together with reference TRBV7-9 and TRBJ2-7, the CDR3 gives the full variable domain: DTGVSQNPRHKITKRGQNVTFRCDPISEHNRLYWYRQTLGQGPEFLTYFQNEAQLEKSRLLSDRFSAERPKGSFSTLEIQRTEQGDSAMYLCATTGNYEQYFGPGTRLTVT.

The V gene is TRBV7-9, the J gene TRBJ2-4; possibly TRBD1 for D (6 bases). The germline V gene has CDR1 SEHNR and CDR2 FQNEAQ (reference sequence). Trimming shortened V by 3 bases and J by 7 bases, and 19 bases separated the two germline ends. The CDR3 runs to 16 residues. The CDR3 DNA reads TGTGCCAGCAGCTTCTACGGGGCAGGGGCGAGCAACATTCAGTACTTC. It specifies CASSFYGAGASNIQYF.

Within the sample, this clone is medium-sized. This chain joins TRBV29-1 and TRBJ2-1, with D possibly matching TRBD1 (5 bases). This CDR3 has 13 amino acids. The germline V gene encodes CDR1 SQVTM and CDR2 ANQGSEA. V lost 3 bases and J lost 9, with 15 bases in between. The CDR3 region has the DNA TGCAGCGTTGAGGCCAGGGCGTCCCTTGAGCAGTTCTTC. Encoded protein: CSVEARASLEQFF.

V is TRBV30 and J is TRBJ1-5; 7 nucleotides align to TRBD1. Germline CDR1 GTSNPN, CDR2 SVGIG (reference sequence). CDR3 length: 15 residues. The junction had 4 bases not matched to a gene; V was cut back by 2 bases and J by 0 bases. CDR3 sequence (DNA): TGTGCCTGGAGTCCGCGGGACAGTAGCAATCAGCCCCAGCATTTT. The encoded protein is CAWSPRDSSNQPQHF.

The chain is built from TRBV7-9 and TRBJ2-2; 9 bases are shared with TRBD1. The junction had 3 bases not matched to a gene; V was cut back by 5 bases and J by 5 bases. The CDR3 runs 14 residues. CDR1 is SEHNR and CDR2 is FQNEAQ in the germline V gene (reference sequence). This chain's CDR3 is CASSPTGGTGELFF. CDR3 bases: TGTGCCAGCAGCCCGACAGGGGGAACCGGGGAGCTGTTTTTT.

This clone has a handful of counts. The rearrangement links TRBV7-9 to TRBJ1-6, with TRBD1 matching over 7 bases. The CDR3 sequence is 14 residues long. The ends lost 4 bases at V and 10 bases at J; junction bases unmatched: 7. The germline V gene encodes CDR1 SEHNR and CDR2 FQNEAQ (reference sequence). This CDR3 reads CASSSTGDWSPLHF. CDR3 sequence (DNA): TGTGCCAGCAGCTCAACAGGGGATTGGTCACCCCTCCACTTT.

This clone was detected once. V and J are TRBV2 and TRBJ2-1, with TRBD2 matching over 7 bases. This CDR3 region has 16 residues. The germline V gene has CDR1 SNHLY and CDR2 FYNNEI. J was trimmed by 2 bases and V by 5 bases; bases with no gene match: 9. As DNA, the CDR3 is TGTGCCAGCAGTCAGCTGAGCGGGGTGACCTACAATGAGCAGTTCTTC. Protein sequence: CASSQLSGVTYNEQFF.

The rearrangement uses TRBV4-1 and TRBJ2-3; 9 bases align to TRBD2. Germline CDR1 and CDR2: MGHRA and YSYEKL. Trimming at V came to 0 bases and at J to 4 bases, leaving 8 bases not matched to a gene. This CDR3 has 17 residues. Here the CDR3 DNA reads TGCGCCAGCAGCCAAGAGGCCCTAGCGGGGTTGTCAGATACGCAGTATTTT. This codes for CASSQEALAGLSDTQYF.

The gene calls are TRBV7-9 and TRBJ2-5; unclear D gene. The V gene lost 0 bases and the J gene lost 4 bases, with 3 bases spanning the gap. The CDR3 loop spans 12 amino acids. Germline CDR1 is SEHNR and CDR2 is FQNEAQ (reference sequence). This chain's CDR3 is CASSLAAETQYF. The DNA for the CDR3 is TGTGCCAGCAGCTTAGCGGCAGAGACCCAGTACTTC.

V usage is TRBV6-5 and J usage is TRBJ2-3; D remains ambiguous. Germline-derived CDR1 and CDR2 are MNHEY and SVGAGI. CDR3 length equals 15 residues. The ends were cut back, 2 bases at V and 2 bases at J, with 11 bases in the middle. Here the CDR3 DNA reads TGTGCCAGCAGTTACAAAGGAGAAATCACAGATACGCAGTATTTT. Its protein is CASSYKGEITDTQYF.

The CDR3 region is CASSLAGRAQNPEAFF. Here the CDR3 DNA reads TGTGCCAGCAGCTTAGCGGGCAGGGCCCAAAACCCTGAAGCTTTCTTT. The chain links TRBV7-8 to TRBJ1-1; D is perhaps TRBD1 (5 bases). This CDR3 is 16 amino acids long. Trimming shortened V by 0 bases and J by 6 bases, and 17 bases separated the two germline ends. Looked up from germline, CDR1 is SGHVS and CDR2 is FQNEAQ.

The V call is TRBV7-2, the J call TRBJ2-2; 8 bases agree with TRBD2. The J segment lost 6 bases and the V segment lost 5 bases, leaving 11 bases of the junction unmatched. The CDR3 totals 16 residues. Germline V gene data show CDR1 as SGHTA and CDR2 as FQGNSA. CDR3 bases: TGTGCCAGCAGCACCGACGGTCGGGGGGGACCCGGGGAGCTGTTTTTT. It encodes CASSTDGRGGPGELFF.

V and J are TRBV6-1 and TRBJ2-7, with 7 bases identical to TRBD1. Germline CDR1 is MNHNS and CDR2 is SASEGT. Unmatched junction bases numbered 5, after V lost 7 bases and J lost 2 bases. The CDR3 is made up of 13 amino acids. The CDR3 here is CASMLGQAYEQYF. CDR3 coding DNA: TGTGCCAGCATGCTCGGACAGGCCTACGAGCAGTACTTC.

This clone showed up just a few times. This sequence joins TRBV5-4 and TRBJ1-3; tentative D call: TRBD1 (5 bases). This CDR3 has 15 amino acids. The germline CDR1 and CDR2 sequences are SGHNT and YYREEE (reference sequence). V was cut by 4 bases and J by 2 bases, with 13 bases left in between. The CDR3 DNA reads TGTGCCAGCAGCACTACCAGGGAAGCTGGAAACACCATATATTTT. Amino acid sequence: CASSTTREAGNTIYF.